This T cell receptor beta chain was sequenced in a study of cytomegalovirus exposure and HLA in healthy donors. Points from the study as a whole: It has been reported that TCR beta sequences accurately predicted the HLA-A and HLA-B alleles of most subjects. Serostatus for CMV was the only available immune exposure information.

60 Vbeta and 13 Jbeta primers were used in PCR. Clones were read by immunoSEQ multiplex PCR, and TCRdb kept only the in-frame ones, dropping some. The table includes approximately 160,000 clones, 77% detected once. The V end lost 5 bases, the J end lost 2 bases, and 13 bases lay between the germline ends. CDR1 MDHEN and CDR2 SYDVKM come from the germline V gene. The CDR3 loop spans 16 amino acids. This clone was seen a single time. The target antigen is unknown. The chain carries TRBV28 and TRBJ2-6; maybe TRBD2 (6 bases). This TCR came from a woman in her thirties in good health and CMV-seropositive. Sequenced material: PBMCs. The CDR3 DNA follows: TGTGCCAGCAGTCGTAGCGGACCCACTGGGGCCAACGTCCTGACTTTC. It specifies CASSRSGPTGANVLTF.